What follows are 4 T cell receptor beta chains derived from one specimen sequenced in a study of CD8 T cells in ankylosing spondylitis. One entry per CDR3 protein, called by TCRdb with MiXCR from the 5' RACE reads. The sample has fewer than 250,000 distinct CDR3 sequences; roughly 24% are singletons. What was sequenced was blood, either unsorted or a sorted T cell fraction (not recorded which). The origin of the receptors is a male donor with ankylosing spondylitis or in good health (not recorded which).

In this sample, this clonotype turned up many times. The chain links TRBV5-6 to TRBJ2-4, with 8 positions matching TRBD1. V trimming: 0 bases; J trimming: 4 bases; junction bases outside the gene matches: 0. This CDR3 has 14 amino acids. Per germline, CDR1 SGHDT and CDR2 YYEEEE. CDR3 coding DNA: TGTGCCAGCAGCTTGGGGACAGGGAAAAACATTCAGTACTTC. Encoded protein: CASSLGTGKNIQYF.

This clonotype came up many times. This chain connects TRBV5-1 to TRBJ1-1; perhaps TRBD1 as D (5 bases). The CDR3 totals 15 residues. CDR1 and CDR2 from the germline V gene are SGHRS and YFSETQ. V gave up 2 bases and J gave up 2 bases, with 13 bases separating them. CDR3 DNA: TGCGCCAGCAGCTTAGCACAGGTCCCCAACACTGAAGCTTTCTTT. It is translated as CASSLAQVPNTEAFF.

The table lists this clonotype with many counts. This sequence joins TRBV6-5 and TRBJ1-3, with 11 bases aligning to TRBD1. Germline CDR1 MNHEY, CDR2 SVGAGI. The ends lost 6 bases at V and 13 bases at J; junction bases unmatched: 17. The CDR3 covers 16 residues. CDR3 amino acids: CASSYLRTGGLTGIYF. Written as DNA, the CDR3 is TGTGCCAGCAGCTACCTCCGGACAGGGGGCCTCACAGGGATATATTTT.

The V and J genes are TRBV20-1 and TRBJ2-1; TRBD2 matches at 8 bases. The CDR3 consists of 14 residues. Germline CDR1 reads DFQATT; CDR2 reads SNEGSKA (reference sequence). V shed 6 bases, J shed 8 bases, and the junction held 12 bases outside the gene matches. The CDR3 DNA follows: TGCAGTGCCACCGGGACTAGTCTTGGATATGAGCAGTTCTTC. Its protein is CSATGTSLGYEQFF.